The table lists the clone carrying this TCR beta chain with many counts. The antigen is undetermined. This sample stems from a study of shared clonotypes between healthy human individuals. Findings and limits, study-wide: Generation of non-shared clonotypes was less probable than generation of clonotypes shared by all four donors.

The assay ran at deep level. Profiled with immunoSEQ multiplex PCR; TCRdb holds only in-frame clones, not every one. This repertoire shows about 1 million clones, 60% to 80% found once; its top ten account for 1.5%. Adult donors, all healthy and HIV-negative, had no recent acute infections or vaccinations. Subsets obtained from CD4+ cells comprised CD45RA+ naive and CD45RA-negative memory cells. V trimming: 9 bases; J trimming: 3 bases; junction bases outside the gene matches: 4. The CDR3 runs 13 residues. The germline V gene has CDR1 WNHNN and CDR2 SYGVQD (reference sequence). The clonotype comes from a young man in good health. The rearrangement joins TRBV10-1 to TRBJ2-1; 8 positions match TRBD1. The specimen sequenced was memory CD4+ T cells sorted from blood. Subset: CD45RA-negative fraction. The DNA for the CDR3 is TGCGCCAGACAGGGGGGATTCTACAATGAGCAGTTCTTC. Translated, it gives CARQGGFYNEQFF.